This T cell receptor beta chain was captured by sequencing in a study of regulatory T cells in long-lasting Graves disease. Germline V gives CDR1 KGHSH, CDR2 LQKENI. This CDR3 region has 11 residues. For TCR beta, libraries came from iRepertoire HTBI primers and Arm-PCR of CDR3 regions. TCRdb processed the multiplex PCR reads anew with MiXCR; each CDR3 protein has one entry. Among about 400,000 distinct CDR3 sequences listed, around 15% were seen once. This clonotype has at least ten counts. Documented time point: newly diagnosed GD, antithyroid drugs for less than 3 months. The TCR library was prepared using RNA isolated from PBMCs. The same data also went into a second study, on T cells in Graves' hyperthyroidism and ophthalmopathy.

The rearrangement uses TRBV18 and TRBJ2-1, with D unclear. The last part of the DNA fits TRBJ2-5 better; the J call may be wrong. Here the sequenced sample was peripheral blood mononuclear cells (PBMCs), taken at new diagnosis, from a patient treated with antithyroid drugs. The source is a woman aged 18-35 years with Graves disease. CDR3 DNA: TGTGCCAGCTCACCAGAAACGACCCAGTACTTC. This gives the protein CASSPETTQYF.